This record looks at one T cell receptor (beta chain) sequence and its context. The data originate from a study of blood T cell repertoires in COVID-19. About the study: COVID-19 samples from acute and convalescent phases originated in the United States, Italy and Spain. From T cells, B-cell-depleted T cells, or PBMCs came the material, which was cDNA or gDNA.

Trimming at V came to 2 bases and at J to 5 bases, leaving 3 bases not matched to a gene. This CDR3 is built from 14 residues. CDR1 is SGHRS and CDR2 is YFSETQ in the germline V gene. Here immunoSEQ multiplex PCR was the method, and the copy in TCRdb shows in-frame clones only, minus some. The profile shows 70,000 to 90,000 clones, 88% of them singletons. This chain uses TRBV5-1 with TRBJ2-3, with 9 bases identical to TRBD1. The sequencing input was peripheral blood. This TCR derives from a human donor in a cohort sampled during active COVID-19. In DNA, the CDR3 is TGCGCCAGCAGCTTCGGGACAGGGAAAGATACGCAGTATTTT. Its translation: CASSFGTGKDTQYF.